These T cell receptor beta chains were read from a single sample in a study of T cell responses to AZD1222 COVID-19 vaccine. The assay was immunoSEQ multiplex PCR, and TCRdb's table has in-frame clones only and misses some. The repertoire holds 110,000 to 150,000 clones, with under 95% as singletons. Sequences were derived from peripheral blood, sampled 28 days after the second AZD1222 dose. The receptor set was obtained from an adult who received the AZD1222 COVID-19 vaccine. CDR3s include the opening cysteine and the closing phenylalanine or tryptophan. Each record gives: clone size, J gene, D gene, V gene, CDR3 protein, CDR3 DNA. D genes are given only for firm matches. Expanded clones get a size class; other rows say once, few or many, or leave the size out.

>-|TRBJ2-7|TRBD2|TRBV9
CASSPAGGSYEQYF
TGTGCCAGCAGCCCCGCGGGGGGCTCCTACGAGCAGTACTTC
>once|TRBJ1-2|TRBD1|TRBV6-6
CASSYSWEGADGYTF
TGTGCCAGCAGTTACTCCTGGGAGGGGGCCGATGGCTACACCTTC
>-|TRBJ1-6|TRBD1|TRBV18
CASSPPAGGNSPLHF
TGTGCCAGCTCACCACCGGCAGGGGGAAATTCACCCCTCCACTTT
>-|TRBJ2-7|-|TRBV19
CASRAGEYYEQYF
TGTGCCAGTAGGGCAGGGGAATACTACGAGCAGTACTTC
>-|TRBJ1-5|TRBD1|TRBV18
CASSPGAGGVNQPQHF
TGTGCCAGCTCACCAGGGGCAGGGGGAGTGAATCAGCCCCAGCATTTT
>-|TRBJ1-2|-|TRBV7-9
CASTGGSYGYTF
TGTGCCAGCACGGGGGGAAGCTATGGCTACACCTTC
>-|TRBJ1-6|-|TRBV12-3/TRBV12-4
CASSLAWGPLHF
TGTGCCAGCAGTTTAGCGTGGGGCCCCCTCCACTTT
>-|TRBJ2-7|-|TRBV3-1/TRBV3-2
CASSPSPGLSYEQYF
TGTGCCAGCAGCCCGTCCCCAGGACTTAGCTACGAGCAGTACTTC
>-|TRBJ2-2|-|TRBV9
CASSIQVDNTGELFF
TGTGCCAGCAGCATACAGGTCGACAACACCGGGGAGCTGTTTTTT
>-|TRBJ1-2|-|TRBV6-5
CASSYSANYGYTF
TGTGCCAGCAGTTACTCGGCTAACTATGGCTACACCTTC
>-|TRBJ1-4|-|TRBV23-1
CASSQGWAGDEKLFF
TGCGCCAGCAGTCAGGGCTGGGCAGGGGATGAAAAACTGTTTTTT
>once|TRBJ1-2|-|TRBV6-5
CASRDGRYGYTF
TGTGCCAGCAGAGACGGACGGTATGGCTACACCTTC
>-|TRBJ1-2|-|TRBV19
CASRGDGYTF
TGTGCCAGTAGGGGGGACGGCTACACCTTC
>-|TRBJ2-1|TRBD1|TRBV19
CASSEGQGGGEQFF
TGTGCCAGTAGCGAGGGACAGGGGGGCGGTGAGCAGTTCTTC
>-|TRBJ2-7|-|TRBV6-6
CASSYTQGPNEQYF
TGTGCCAGCAGTTACACCCAGGGTCCCAACGAGCAGTACTTC
>-|TRBJ1-2|-|TRBV2
CASSEAGSYYGYTF
TGTGCCAGCAGTGAAGCCGGGTCCTACTATGGCTACACCTTC
>-|TRBJ2-2|TRBD2|TRBV3-1/TRBV3-2
CASSPGIRAGGTGELFF
TGTGCCAGCAGCCCAGGAATAAGGGCGGGGGGCACCGGGGAGCTGTTTTTT
>-|TRBJ1-2|-|TRBV5-1
CASSLVGGDYGYTF
TGCGCCAGCAGCTTGGTAGGAGGGGACTATGGCTACACCTTC
>-|TRBJ1-2|TRBD1|TRBV19
CASRLGTERGIYGYTF
TGTGCCAGTAGACTAGGGACAGAAAGAGGGATTTATGGCTACACCTTC
>-|TRBJ1-6|-|TRBV5-5
CASSLGAGSPLHF
TGTGCCAGCAGCTTGGGTGCAGGTTCACCCCTCCACTTT
>-|TRBJ2-5|TRBD1|TRBV5-1
CASSKGGTGEETQYF
TGCGCCAGCAGCAAGGGTGGGACAGGAGAGGAGACCCAGTACTTC
>-|TRBJ1-5|TRBD1|TRBV2
CASSDGTGGGNQPQHF
TGTGCCAGCAGTGACGGCACAGGGGGCGGGAATCAGCCCCAGCATTTT
>-|TRBJ2-6|-|TRBV5-4
CASTPEGGANVLTF
TGTGCCAGCACCCCGGAAGGAGGGGCCAACGTCCTGACTTTC
>-|TRBJ1-1|-|TRBV6-5
CASSPPGLTEAFF
TGTGCCAGCAGTCCTCCGGGACTCACTGAAGCTTTCTTT
>-|TRBJ2-1|TRBD2|TRBV6-5
CASGASGLAAPVRFF
TGTGCCAGCGGAGCTTCGGGACTAGCGGCGCCGGTGAGGTTCTTC
>-|TRBJ2-5|TRBD2|TRBV5-4
CASSPTSGSETQYF
TGTGCCAGCAGCCCCACCAGCGGGAGTGAGACCCAGTACTTC
>-|TRBJ1-2|-|TRBV6-5
CASSYSGAAHYGYTF
TGTGCCAGCAGTTACTCTGGGGCAGCCCACTATGGCTACACCTTC
>-|TRBJ2-2|-|TRBV9
CASSVNQGELFF
TGTGCCAGCAGCGTGAACCAGGGGGAGCTGTTTTTT
>-|TRBJ2-1|-|TRBV7-8
CASRPPLTSDNEQFF
TGTGCCAGCAGGCCTCCTTTGACGTCGGATAATGAGCAGTTCTTC
>-|TRBJ2-3|-|TRBV24-1
CATSDSKGAADTQYF
TGTGCCACCAGTGATAGTAAAGGGGCGGCAGATACGCAGTATTTT
>-|TRBJ1-4|-|TRBV4-2
CASSQLDTLTNEKLFF
TGTGCCAGCAGCCAATTGGACACCCTCACTAATGAAAAACTGTTTTTT
>-|TRBJ1-6|TRBD1|TRBV7-9
CASRTGDYNSPLHF
TGTGCCAGCAGGACAGGGGACTATAATTCACCCCTCCACTTT
>-|TRBJ2-7|TRBD2|TRBV5-6
CASSFGSGSATYEQYF
TGTGCCAGCAGCTTCGGTAGCGGGAGCGCCACCTACGAGCAGTACTTC
>few|TRBJ1-2|-|TRBV9
CASSAGGTDTSNYGYTF
TGTGCCAGCAGCGCCGGGGGGACGGACACCTCCAACTATGGCTACACCTTC
>once|TRBJ1-6|-|TRBV7-2
CASSFPSSPLHF
TGTGCCAGCAGCTTCCCCAGTTCACCCCTCCACTTT
>-|TRBJ2-7|-|TRBV23-1
CASSQDWLYEQYF
TGCGCCAGCAGTCAGGACTGGCTGTACGAGCAGTACTTC
>-|TRBJ1-3|-|TRBV7-9
CASSHEETSGNTIYF
TGTGCCAGCAGCCACGAAGAGACCTCTGGAAACACCATATATTTT
>-|TRBJ1-2|-|TRBV19
CASSIAGEGYGYTF
TGTGCCAGTAGTATTGCAGGGGAAGGCTATGGCTACACCTTC
>-|TRBJ1-6|-|TRBV2
CASSEESRVGSPLHF
TGTGCCAGCAGTGAAGAGTCCCGAGTCGGGTCACCCCTCCACTTT
>-|TRBJ2-3|-|TRBV6-2/TRBV6-3
CASSERVRDTQYF
TGTGCCAGCAGCGAGCGGGTCCGAGATACGCAGTATTTT
>-|TRBJ2-1|TRBD2|TRBV5-4
CASKPAGGPNEQFF
TGTGCCAGCAAGCCAGCGGGGGGGCCAAATGAGCAGTTCTTC
>-|TRBJ2-1|TRBD2|TRBV20-1
CSASGLADSLDEQFF
TGCAGTGCTAGTGGACTAGCGGATTCGCTCGATGAGCAGTTCTTC
>-|TRBJ2-5|TRBD2|TRBV5-1
CASSWAGGGQETQYF
TGCGCCAGCAGCTGGGCGGGGGGTGGACAAGAGACCCAGTACTTC
>-|TRBJ1-1|TRBD1|TRBV5-1
CASSSSGGSAEAFF
TGCGCCAGCAGCTCCTCAGGGGGCTCGGCTGAAGCTTTCTTT
>-|TRBJ2-1|-|TRBV25-1
CASSEYPTLGEQFF
TGTGCCAGCAGTGAATATCCCACTCTGGGTGAGCAGTTCTTC
>-|TRBJ1-1|-|TRBV18
CASSPSQGNTEAFF
TGTGCCAGCTCACCAAGTCAGGGGAACACTGAAGCTTTCTTT
>-|TRBJ2-1|-|TRBV25-1
CASSEFSLTALVEQFF
TGTGCCAGCAGTGAATTTTCTTTAACTGCGTTGGTTGAGCAGTTCTTC
>-|TRBJ2-2|-|TRBV6-1
CASSVEGGGFGTGELFF
TGTGCCAGCAGTGTCGAGGGTGGGGGGTTTGGCACCGGGGAGCTGTTTTTT
>-|TRBJ2-7|-|TRBV5-4
CASSLGGGGPRSYEQYF
TGTGCCAGCAGCTTGGGAGGAGGGGGTCCTCGCTCCTACGAGCAGTACTTC
>-|TRBJ2-7|TRBD2|TRBV19
CASSEGLSGSLYEQYF
TGTGCCAGTAGCGAGGGATTGAGCGGGAGTCTGTACGAGCAGTACTTC
>few|TRBJ2-2|-|TRBV10-1
CASSETGLPAGELFF
TGCGCCAGCAGTGAGACAGGGCTGCCCGCCGGGGAGCTGTTTTTT
>-|TRBJ1-6|TRBD1|TRBV2
CASNRDSRANSPLHF
TGTGCCAGCAACCGGGACAGTAGGGCTAATTCACCCCTCCACTTT
>-|TRBJ1-1|-|TRBV7-9
CASRGTMNTEAFF
TGTGCCAGCAGGGGAACAATGAACACTGAAGCTTTCTTT
>-|TRBJ2-7|TRBD1|TRBV5-1
CASSSGQAHEQYF
TGCGCCAGCAGCTCCGGACAGGCCCACGAGCAGTACTTC
>-|TRBJ2-3|-|TRBV7-9
CASSPQGSDTQYF
TGTGCCAGCAGCCCTCAGGGTTCAGATACGCAGTATTTT